This TCR beta chain appears in the sequencing data of a study of regulatory T cells in long-lasting Graves disease. Study-wide findings and caveats: Only a small sample size was used, which may have cut accuracy.

Time point in this sample: newly diagnosed GD, antithyroid drugs for less than 3 months. RNA isolated from PBMCs was used to make the TCR library. This clonotype was seen many times. What it binds is unknown. Researchers made TCR beta libraries by using iRepertoire HTBI primers and running Arm-PCR on CDR3 regions. Authors' analysis steps: Samples jointly harbored 60 to 70 TRBV and over 11 TRBJ segments. TCRdb re-called the multiplex PCR reads through MiXCR, storing one row per CDR3 protein. Here the V and J calls rest on TCRdb's processing, not on the authors' analysis. The repertoire holds 620,000 or so distinct CDR3 sequences, 15% to 20% seen once, with 15% to 20% in the top ten. The CDR3 has 11 amino acids. The germline CDR1 and CDR2 sequences are MNHEY and SMNVEV (reference sequence). The germline V and J ends were trimmed by 6 bases and 6 bases, with 8 bases remaining between them. Separately, the same data were catalogued under a study of T cells in Graves' hyperthyroidism and ophthalmopathy. According to that study: The TCR CDR3 was amplified in a first-round RT-PCR using the HTBI primer set. Also found in blood were most expanded thyroid clonotypes above 0.001.

This chain joins TRBV27 and TRBJ1-2; D remains ambiguous. This receptor was obtained from a woman in her twenties or thirties with Graves disease. This sample comprised peripheral blood mononuclear cells (PBMCs), obtained at new diagnosis, from a patient treated with antithyroid drugs. This CDR3 is CASRRWDGYTF. The CDR3 coding sequence is TGTGCCAGCAGGCGGTGGGATGGCTACACCTTC.